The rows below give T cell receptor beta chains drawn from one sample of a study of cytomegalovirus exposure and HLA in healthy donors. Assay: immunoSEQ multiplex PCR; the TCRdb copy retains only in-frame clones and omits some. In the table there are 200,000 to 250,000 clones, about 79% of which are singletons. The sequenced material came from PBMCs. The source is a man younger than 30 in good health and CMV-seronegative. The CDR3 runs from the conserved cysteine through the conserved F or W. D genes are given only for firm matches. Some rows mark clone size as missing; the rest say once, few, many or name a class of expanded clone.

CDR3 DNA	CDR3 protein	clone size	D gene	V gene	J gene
TGTGCCAGCAGCTTCTCCTACGAGCAGTACTTC	CASSFSYEQYF	-	-	TRBV7-2	TRBJ2-7
TGTGCCAGCAGCCCCCAGCCGACAGGGGGGAACACTGAAGCTTTCTTT	CASSPQPTGGNTEAFF	-	TRBD1	TRBV27	TRBJ1-1
TGTGCCAGCAGCTTGGCGGGGTGGGCAGATAATTCCAATGAGCAGTTCTTC	CASSLAGWADNSNEQFF	-	-	TRBV5-8	TRBJ2-1
TGTGCCAGCAGCCAAGAGGGGGCAGGGGCCTTCTCCTACGAGCAGTACTTC	CASSQEGAGAFSYEQYF	-	-	TRBV4-2	TRBJ2-7
TGTGCCATCAGTGAATTGGGACAGGGGGGTCAGCCCCAGCATTTT	CAISELGQGGQPQHF	-	TRBD1	TRBV10-3	TRBJ1-5
TGTGCCAGCAGTTCCCACGGGGGAAGCTCCTACAATGAGCAGTTCTTC	CASSSHGGSSYNEQFF	-	-	TRBV6-5	TRBJ2-1
TGTGCCAGCAGTGGTGACAGGGGCTCCTACAATGAGCAGTTCTTC	CASSGDRGSYNEQFF	-	TRBD1	TRBV2	TRBJ2-1
TGTGCCAGCAGTTTCGGACTAGCGGACAATGAGCAGTTCTTC	CASSFGLADNEQFF	-	TRBD2	TRBV27	TRBJ2-1
TGTGCCAGCAGCCGACTAGCGCAGAGCGGATACAATGAGCAGTTCTTC	CASSRLAQSGYNEQFF	-	TRBD2	TRBV27	TRBJ2-1
TGTGCCAGCAGCCGAGGACTAGCGGAGCGTCAAGAGACCCAGTACTTC	CASSRGLAERQETQYF	once	TRBD2	TRBV7-9	TRBJ2-5
TGTGCCAGCAGCGTAGCTGTAGGGGGAGAGACCCAGTACTTC	CASSVAVGGETQYF	few	-	TRBV9	TRBJ2-5
TGTGCCAGCAGCTTAGACTACGGGGAGACCCAGTACTTC	CASSLDYGETQYF	-	-	TRBV7-2	TRBJ2-5
TGCGCCAGCAGCTTGTCAGGGGGCGATGAAAAACTGTTTTTT	CASSLSGGDEKLFF	few	TRBD1	TRBV5-1	TRBJ1-4
TGTGCCAGCAGCTTAGAGTCAGGGGGCCTTTCACCCCTCCACTTT	CASSLESGGLSPLHF	-	TRBD1	TRBV7-2	TRBJ1-6
TGTGCCAGCAGCCTGGGACAGGAGAGCTACGAGCAGTACTTC	CASSLGQESYEQYF	few	TRBD1	TRBV5-6	TRBJ2-7
TGTGCCAGCAGTTTACTAGGGACTACGAACACCGGGGAGCTGTTTTTT	CASSLLGTTNTGELFF	-	TRBD2	TRBV27	TRBJ2-2
TGTGCCAGTAACGGGGGACTCAAAAACATTCAGTACTTC	CASNGGLKNIQYF	-	-	TRBV19	TRBJ2-4
TGTGCCAGCAGCCAAGAACAGGGCAGTGGCTACACCTTC	CASSQEQGSGYTF	-	-	TRBV4-2	TRBJ1-2
TGTGCCAGCAGGGACCAGGGGGCGCGAAATTCACCCCTCCACTTT	CASRDQGARNSPLHF	once	TRBD1	TRBV4-2	TRBJ1-6
TGTGCCAGTAGCCGCGCCCGGACAGGAGGAGACGAGCAGTACTTC	CASSRARTGGDEQYF	once	TRBD1	TRBV19	TRBJ2-7
TGTGCCAGCAGCTCCGAGACTAGCGGGGGGGCCTCAGATACGCAGTATTTT	CASSSETSGGASDTQYF	-	TRBD2	TRBV9	TRBJ2-3
TGTGCCAGTAGTCCCCGGACAGGGGGCTATTTCGATGAGCAGTTCTTC	CASSPRTGGYFDEQFF	-	TRBD1	TRBV19	TRBJ2-1
TGTGCCAGCGGTGTAGGGGGAAACACTGAAGCTTTCTTT	CASGVGGNTEAFF	-	-	TRBV28	TRBJ1-1
TGTGCCAGCAGTTTATCGGGGTTGCAGGGGGCAAAGGACGGTCTGAACGAGCAGTACTTC	CASSLSGLQGAKDGLNEQYF	once	TRBD1	TRBV27	TRBJ2-7
TGTGCCAGCACGGTGGGGCCGCGCGAGCAGTACTTC	CASTVGPREQYF	-	-	TRBV28	TRBJ2-7
TGTGCCAGCAGCCTTGGACAGCCCAATCAGCCCCAGCATTTT	CASSLGQPNQPQHF	-	-	TRBV7-2	TRBJ1-5
TGTGCCAGCAGCTTTCTGGGGCGATCCTACAATGAGCAGTTCTTC	CASSFLGRSYNEQFF	-	-	TRBV7-8	TRBJ2-1
TGTGCCAGCAGCTTAGTACACGGGACAGGGTACCAAGAGACCCAGTACTTC	CASSLVHGTGYQETQYF	-	TRBD1	TRBV11-2	TRBJ2-5
TGTGCCAGCAGCTCCCCCGAGGGCTTAAGGACCGGGGAGCTGTTTTTT	CASSSPEGLRTGELFF	-	-	TRBV11-2	TRBJ2-2
TGTGCCAGCCGGAGCGGGGGGAACATCAATGAGCAGTTCTTC	CASRSGGNINEQFF	-	TRBD2	TRBV27	TRBJ2-1
TGTGCCGCCAGCAATCCCCTAGCACCCGGTGAGCAGTTCTTC	CAASNPLAPGEQFF	-	-	TRBV6-5	TRBJ2-1
TGTGCCAGCAGTTTAGCAGGGGGCAATCAGCCCCAGCATTTT	CASSLAGGNQPQHF	-	-	TRBV27	TRBJ1-5
TGTGCCAGCTCACTAAAACCACAGGGCAGTCTTTGTATTCCGTTCTTC	CASSLKPQGSLCIPFF	-	-	TRBV18	TRBJ2-1
TGTGCCTGGAGTGTACTACACCGGAACACTGAAGCTTTCTTT	CAWSVLHRNTEAFF	-	-	TRBV30	TRBJ1-1
TGTGCCAGCAGTTTAAGCTATCGTGAGGTCCACTTT	CASSLSYREVHF	few	-	TRBV28	TRBJ1-6
TGCAGCGGTCACAGTGACCTCTACAATGAGCAGTTCTTC	CSGHSDLYNEQFF	-	-	TRBV29-1	TRBJ2-1